The 9 T cell receptor beta chains below come from one sample, sequenced in a study of radiation and T cells in renal cell carcinoma. Repertoires were generated with immunoSEQ multiplex PCR, while TCRdb's copy carries only in-frame clones and drops some. The table records tens of thousands of clones, about 86% of them present only once. Time point denoted: blood 2 weeks post-SBRT. Treatment indicated: 15 Gy SBRT to primary tumor, nephrectomy 4 weeks later. This sample comprised blood, obtained from a patient whose treatment included radiotherapy and nephrectomy. The source is a woman between 50 and 59 years old with renal cell carcinoma.

The chain combines TRBV6-5 with TRBJ2-4; 7 bases fit TRBD1. Germline trimming cut 5 bases from V and 6 bases from J; bases unmatched to any gene: 7. CDR1 and CDR2 (germline): MNHEY, SVGAGI. CDR3 size: 14 residues. The CDR3 loop is CASSPRTGRNIQYF. The CDR3, as DNA: TGTGCCAGCAGTCCCCGGACAGGCCGAAACATTCAGTACTTC.

The genes are TRBV9 and TRBJ2-2; 11 bases align to TRBD2. The CDR3 spans 17 residues. Trimming removed 0 bases from V and 5 bases from J; junction bases left unmatched: 6. Germline V gene data show CDR1 as SGDLS and CDR2 as YYNGEE. The CDR3 loop is CASSVGLAGGRTGELFF. For the CDR3, the DNA is TGTGCCAGCAGCGTAGGATTAGCGGGAGGGCGGACCGGGGAGCTGTTTTTT. Looking up the rest from reference TRBV9 and TRBJ2-2 gives the full variable domain: DSGVTQTPKHLITATGQRVTLRCSPRSGDLSVYWYQQSLDQGLQFLIQYYNGEERAKGNILERFSAQQFPDLHSELNLSSLELGDSALYFCASSVGLAGGRTGELFFGEGSRLTVL.

This rearrangement joins TRBV19 to TRBJ1-1, with 8 bases matching TRBD1. This CDR3 is 15 amino acids long. The V gene end was trimmed by 1 base and the J gene end by 5 bases; junction bases not matched to a gene: 6. CDR1 LNHDA and CDR2 SQIVND come from the germline V gene (reference sequence). As DNA, the CDR3 is TGTGCCAGTAGTATAGGGGGACAGGTGTGGACTGAAGCTTTCTTT. Encoded protein: CASSIGGQVWTEAFF.

The chain couples TRBV9 to TRBJ2-5; D uncertain. CDR3 size: 15 residues. V was clipped by 0 bases and J by 1 base, with 10 bases between them. Germline V gene lookup returns CDR1 SGDLS and CDR2 YYNGEE. In nucleotides, the CDR3 is TGTGCCAGCAGCGTAGCTGGGCTGATCCAAGAGACCCAGTACTTC. Residues: CASSVAGLIQETQYF. The full variable domain, in which reference TRBV9 and TRBJ2-5 provide the parts outside the CDR3, is DSGVTQTPKHLITATGQRVTLRCSPRSGDLSVYWYQQSLDQGLQFLIQYYNGEERAKGNILERFSAQQFPDLHSELNLSSLELGDSALYFCASSVAGLIQETQYFGPGTRLLVL.

Comments on this clone: Other DNA variants within this sample encode the same CDR3. The CDR3 loop is CASSRTGLNTEAFF. CDR3 nucleotides: TGTGCCAGCAGCAGGACAGGGTTGAACACTGAAGCTTTCTTT. The chain combines TRBV27 with TRBJ1-1, with 8 bases fitting TRBD1. With V trimmed by 6 bases and J by 0 bases, 3 bases remained unmatched. Germline values: CDR1 MNHEY, CDR2 SMNVEV (reference sequence). The CDR3 contains 14 residues.

The chain uses TRBV28 and TRBJ1-2; D may be TRBD1 (5 bases). This CDR3 contains 16 residues. The germline V and J ends were trimmed by 5 bases and 3 bases, with 19 bases remaining between them. Germline values: CDR1 MDHEN, CDR2 SYDVKM. The CDR3 reads CASSENSVGGDYGYTF. CDR3 nucleotide sequence: TGTGCCAGCAGTGAAAACAGCGTTGGGGGAGACTATGGCTACACCTTC.

In this sample, this clone turned up a few times. The chain uses TRBV4-2 and TRBJ2-2; no clear D gene. The V end lost 6 bases, the J end lost 3 bases, and 17 bases lay between the germline ends. Per the germline V gene, CDR1 is LGHNA and CDR2 is YNFKEQ. The CDR3 runs to 16 residues. The CDR3 sequence: CASSHNTEADTGELFF. The CDR3, as DNA: TGTGCCAGCAGTCATAACACCGAAGCCGACACCGGGGAGCTGTTTTTT.

The genes are TRBV5-1 and TRBJ1-1, with D perhaps matching TRBD1 (6 bases). This CDR3 is 14 amino acids long. Germline V gives CDR1 SGHRS, CDR2 YFSETQ. The ends were cut back, 3 bases at V and 1 base at J, with 10 bases in the middle. The chain's CDR3 is CASSSKGENTEAFF. The CDR3 DNA follows: TGCGCCAGCAGCTCCAAGGGGGAGAACACTGAAGCTTTCTTT.

This chain joins TRBV18 and TRBJ1-6; 8 bases are a match to TRBD1. Trimming took 2 bases from V and 3 from J; bases not matched to a gene: 3. The CDR3 extends over 16 amino acids. The V gene's germline CDR1 is KGHSH and CDR2 LQKENI. The CDR3 loop is CASSPGTGVYNSPLHF. CDR3 DNA sequence: TGTGCCAGCTCACCAGGGACAGGAGTCTATAATTCACCCCTCCACTTT. The complete variable domain, with remaining parts taken from reference TRBV18 and TRBJ1-6, reads NAGVMQNPRHLVRRRGQEARLRCSPMKGHSHVYWYRQLPEEGLKFMVYLQKENIIDESGMPKERFSAEFPKEGPSILRIQQVVRGDSAAYFCASSPGTGVYNSPLHFGNGTRLTVT.